A selection of T cell receptor beta chains follows, all from one sample in a study of regulatory T cells in long-lasting Graves disease. TCRdb ran MiXCR on the multiplex PCR reads and lists one entry per CDR3 protein. The table includes roughly 410,000 distinct CDR3 sequences, 14% to 15% detected once. In addition, the sample was reused for a study of T cells in Graves' hyperthyroidism and ophthalmopathy.

The starting material was peripheral blood mononuclear cells (PBMCs), obtained at new diagnosis, from a patient treated with antithyroid drugs. Receptor source: a woman aged 40 to 50 with Graves disease. Both conserved end residues are part of each CDR3. Fields, in order: clone size, D gene, J gene, V gene, CDR3 length, CDR3 protein, CDR3 DNA. A D gene is named only where the DNA matches it firmly. Size tells how often a clone was seen (once, few, many) or the class of an expanded clone, and some rows leave it out.

many	.	TRBJ2-1	TRBV28	13	CASSPTDISSKFF	TGTGCCAGCAGTCCGACCGACATTTCGAGCAAGTTCTTC
many	.	TRBJ2-2	TRBV7-3	13	CASSTTQSGELFF	TGTGCCAGCAGCACGACCCAAAGCGGGGAGCTGTTTTTT
many	.	TRBJ1-5	TRBV12-5	16	CASGSNRVPLNQPQHF	TGTGCTAGTGGTTCCAACAGGGTCCCACTAAATCAGCCCCAGCATTTT
many	.	TRBJ1-2	TRBV28	16	CASSSYRVSANYGYTF	TGTGCCAGCAGTTCTTACAGGGTTTCAGCTAACTATGGCTACACCTTC
many	TRBD2	TRBJ2-7	TRBV12-3/TRBV12-4	14	CASSSSGASYEQYF	TGTGCCAGCAGTTCTAGCGGGGCTTCCTACGAGCAGTACTTC
.	.	TRBJ1-2	TRBV6-1	14	CASSEPSTARGYTF	TGTGCCAGCAGTGAACCCTCAACCGCTAGAGGCTACACCTTC
many	.	TRBJ2-2	TRBV30	14	CAWRERWNTGELFF	TGTGCCTGGAGGGAAAGGTGGAACACCGGGGAGCTGTTTTTT
many	.	TRBJ2-3	TRBV2	17	CASRAGTGMSGGDTQYF	TGTGCCAGCAGGGCCGGGACAGGGATGAGCGGGGGTGATACGCAGTATTTT
.	.	TRBJ1-4	TRBV5-5	12	CASSLYGEKLFF	TGTGCCAGCAGCTTGTATGGTGAAAAACTGTTTTTT
many	TRBD1	TRBJ2-7	TRBV29-1	13	CSVGAGGTYEQYF	TGCAGCGTTGGGGCAGGGGGCACCTACGAGCAGTACTTC
many	TRBD1	TRBJ1-6	TRBV6-5	16	CASSLALGTANSPLHF	TGTGCCAGTAGTTTGGCCCTCGGGACAGCGAATTCACCCCTCCACTTT
few	TRBD2	TRBJ2-5	TRBV9	14	CASSGGGVIETQYF	TGTGCCAGCAGCGGGGGAGGGGTGATAGAGACCCAGTACTTC
.	.	TRBJ1-3	TRBV7-8	14	CASSPYSTENAIYF	TGTGCCAGCAGCCCGTACTCGACAGAAAACGCCATATATTTT